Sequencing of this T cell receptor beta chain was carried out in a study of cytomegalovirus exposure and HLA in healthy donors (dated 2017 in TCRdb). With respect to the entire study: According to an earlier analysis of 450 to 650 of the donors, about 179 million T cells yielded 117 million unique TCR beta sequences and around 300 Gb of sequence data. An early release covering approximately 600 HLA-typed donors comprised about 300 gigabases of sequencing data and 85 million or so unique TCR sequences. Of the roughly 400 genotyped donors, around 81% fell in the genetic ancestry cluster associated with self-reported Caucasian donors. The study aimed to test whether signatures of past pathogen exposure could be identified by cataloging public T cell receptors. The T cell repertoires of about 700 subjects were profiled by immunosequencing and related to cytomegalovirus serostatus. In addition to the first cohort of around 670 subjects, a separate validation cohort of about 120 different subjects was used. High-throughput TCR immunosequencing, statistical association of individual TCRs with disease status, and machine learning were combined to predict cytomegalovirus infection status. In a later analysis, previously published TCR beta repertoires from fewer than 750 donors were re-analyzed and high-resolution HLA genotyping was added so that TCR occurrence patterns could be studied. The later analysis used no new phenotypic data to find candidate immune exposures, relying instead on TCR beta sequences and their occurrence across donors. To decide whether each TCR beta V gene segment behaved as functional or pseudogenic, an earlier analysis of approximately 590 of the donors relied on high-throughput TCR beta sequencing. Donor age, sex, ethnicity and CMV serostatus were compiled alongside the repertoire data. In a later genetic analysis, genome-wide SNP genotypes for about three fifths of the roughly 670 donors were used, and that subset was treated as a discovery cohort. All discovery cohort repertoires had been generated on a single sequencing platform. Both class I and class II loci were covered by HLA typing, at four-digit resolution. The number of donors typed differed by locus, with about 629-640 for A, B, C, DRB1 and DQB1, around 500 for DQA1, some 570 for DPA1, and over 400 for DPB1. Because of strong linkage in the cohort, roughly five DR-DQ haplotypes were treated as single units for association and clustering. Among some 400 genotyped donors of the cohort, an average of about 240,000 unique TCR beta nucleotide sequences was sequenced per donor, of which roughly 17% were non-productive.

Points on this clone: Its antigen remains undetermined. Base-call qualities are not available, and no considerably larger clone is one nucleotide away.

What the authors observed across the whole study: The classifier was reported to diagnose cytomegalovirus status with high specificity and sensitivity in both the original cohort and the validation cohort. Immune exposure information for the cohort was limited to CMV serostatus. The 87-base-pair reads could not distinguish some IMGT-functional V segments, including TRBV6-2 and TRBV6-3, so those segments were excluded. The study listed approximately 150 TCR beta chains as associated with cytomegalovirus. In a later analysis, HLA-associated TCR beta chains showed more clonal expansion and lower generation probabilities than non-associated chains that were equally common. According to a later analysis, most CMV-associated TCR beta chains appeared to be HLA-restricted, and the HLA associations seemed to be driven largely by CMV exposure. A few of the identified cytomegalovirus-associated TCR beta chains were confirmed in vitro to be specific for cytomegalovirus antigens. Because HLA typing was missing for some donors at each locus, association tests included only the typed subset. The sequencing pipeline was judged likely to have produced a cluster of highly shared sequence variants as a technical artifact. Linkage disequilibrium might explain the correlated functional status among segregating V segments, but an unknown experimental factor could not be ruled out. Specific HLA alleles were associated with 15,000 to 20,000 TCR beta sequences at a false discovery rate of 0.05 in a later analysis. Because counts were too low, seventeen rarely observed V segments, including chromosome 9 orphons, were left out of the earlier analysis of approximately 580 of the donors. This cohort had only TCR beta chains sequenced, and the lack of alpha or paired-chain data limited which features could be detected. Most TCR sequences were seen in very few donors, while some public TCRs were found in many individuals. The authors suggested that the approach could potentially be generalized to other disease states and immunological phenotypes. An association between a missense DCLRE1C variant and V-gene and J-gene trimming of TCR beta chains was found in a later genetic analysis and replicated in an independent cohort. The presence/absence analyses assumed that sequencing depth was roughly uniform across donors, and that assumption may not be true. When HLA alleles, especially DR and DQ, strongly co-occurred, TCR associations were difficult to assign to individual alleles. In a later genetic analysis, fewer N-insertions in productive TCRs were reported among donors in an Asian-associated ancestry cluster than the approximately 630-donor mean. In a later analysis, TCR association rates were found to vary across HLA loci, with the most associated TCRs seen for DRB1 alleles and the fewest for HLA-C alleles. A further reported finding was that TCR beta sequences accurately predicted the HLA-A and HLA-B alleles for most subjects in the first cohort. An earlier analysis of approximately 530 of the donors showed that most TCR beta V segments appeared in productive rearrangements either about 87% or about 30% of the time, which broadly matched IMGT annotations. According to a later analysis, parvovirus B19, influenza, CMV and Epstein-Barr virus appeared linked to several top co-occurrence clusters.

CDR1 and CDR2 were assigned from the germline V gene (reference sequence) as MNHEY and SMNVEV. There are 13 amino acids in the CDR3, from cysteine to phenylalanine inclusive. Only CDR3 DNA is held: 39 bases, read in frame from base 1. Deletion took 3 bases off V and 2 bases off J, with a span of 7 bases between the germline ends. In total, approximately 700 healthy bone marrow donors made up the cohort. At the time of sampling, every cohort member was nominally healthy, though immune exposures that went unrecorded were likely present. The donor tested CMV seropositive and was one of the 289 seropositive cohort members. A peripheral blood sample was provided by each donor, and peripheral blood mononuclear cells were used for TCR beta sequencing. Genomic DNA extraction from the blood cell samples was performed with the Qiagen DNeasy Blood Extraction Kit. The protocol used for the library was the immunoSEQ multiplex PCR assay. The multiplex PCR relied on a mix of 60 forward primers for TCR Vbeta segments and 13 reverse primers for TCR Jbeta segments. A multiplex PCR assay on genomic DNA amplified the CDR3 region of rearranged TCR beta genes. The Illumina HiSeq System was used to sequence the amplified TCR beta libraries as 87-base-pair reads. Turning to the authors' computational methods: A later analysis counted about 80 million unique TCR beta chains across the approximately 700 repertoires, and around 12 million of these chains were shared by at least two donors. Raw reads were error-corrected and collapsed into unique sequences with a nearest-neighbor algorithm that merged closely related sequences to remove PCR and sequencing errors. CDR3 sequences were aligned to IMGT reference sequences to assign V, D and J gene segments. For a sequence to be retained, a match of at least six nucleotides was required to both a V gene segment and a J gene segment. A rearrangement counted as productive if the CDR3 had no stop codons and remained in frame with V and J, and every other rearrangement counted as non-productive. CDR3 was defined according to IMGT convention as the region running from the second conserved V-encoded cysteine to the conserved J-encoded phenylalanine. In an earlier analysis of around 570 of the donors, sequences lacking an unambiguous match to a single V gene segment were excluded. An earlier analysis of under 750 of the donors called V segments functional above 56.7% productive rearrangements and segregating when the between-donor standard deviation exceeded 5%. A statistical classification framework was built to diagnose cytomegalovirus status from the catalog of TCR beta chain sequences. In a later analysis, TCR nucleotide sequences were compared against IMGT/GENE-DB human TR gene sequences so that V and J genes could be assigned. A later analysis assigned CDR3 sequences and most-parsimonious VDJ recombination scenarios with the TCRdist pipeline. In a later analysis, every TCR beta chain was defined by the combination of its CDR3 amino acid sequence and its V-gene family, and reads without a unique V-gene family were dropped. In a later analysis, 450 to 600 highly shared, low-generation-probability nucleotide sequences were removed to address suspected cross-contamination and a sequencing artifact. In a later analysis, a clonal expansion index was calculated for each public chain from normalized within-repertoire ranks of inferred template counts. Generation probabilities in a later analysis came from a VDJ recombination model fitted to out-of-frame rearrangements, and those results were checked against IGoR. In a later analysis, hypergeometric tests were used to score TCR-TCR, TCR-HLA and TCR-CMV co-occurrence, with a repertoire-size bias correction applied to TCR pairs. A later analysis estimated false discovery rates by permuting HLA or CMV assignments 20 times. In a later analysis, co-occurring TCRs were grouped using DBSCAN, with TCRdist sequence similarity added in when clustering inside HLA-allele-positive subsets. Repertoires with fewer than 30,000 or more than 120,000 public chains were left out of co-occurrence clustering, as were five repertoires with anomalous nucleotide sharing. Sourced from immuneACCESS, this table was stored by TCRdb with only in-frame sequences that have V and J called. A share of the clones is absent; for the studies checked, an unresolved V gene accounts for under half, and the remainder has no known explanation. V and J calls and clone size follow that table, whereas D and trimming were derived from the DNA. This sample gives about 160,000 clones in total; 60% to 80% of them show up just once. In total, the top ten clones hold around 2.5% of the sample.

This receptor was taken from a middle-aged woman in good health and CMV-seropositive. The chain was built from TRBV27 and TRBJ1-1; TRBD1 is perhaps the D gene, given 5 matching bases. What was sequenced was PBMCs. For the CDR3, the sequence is CASSLGLNTEAFF. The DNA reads TGTGCCAGCAGTTTGGGACTTAACACTGAAGCTTTCTTT.